These T cell receptor beta chains were read from a single sample in a study of PD-1 blockade in classical Hodgkin lymphoma. Here immunoSEQ multiplex PCR was the method, and the copy in TCRdb shows in-frame clones only, minus some. The sample has tens of thousands of clones, roughly 93% seen once. Sample: peripheral blood mononuclear cells (PBMCs). All receptors come from a human donor with classical Hodgkin lymphoma. The CDR3 runs from the conserved cysteine through the conserved F or W. D genes are given only for firm matches. Not every row has a clone size; where given, it reads once, few, many or a size class.

.	.	TRBV27	TRBJ2-2	CASSFQWAILNTGELFF	TGTGCCAGCAGTTTCCAATGGGCTATACTGAACACCGGGGAGCTGTTTTTT
.	.	TRBV6-1	TRBJ1-4	CASSVGQRNEKLFF	TGTGCCAGCAGTGTAGGACAGAGAAATGAAAAACTGTTTTTT
.	.	TRBV5-8	TRBJ2-2	CASNRGQELFF	TGTGCCAGCAATCGTGGACAGGAGCTGTTTTTT
TRBD1	.	TRBV6-1	TRBJ2-5	CASSLNRGETQYF	TGTGCCAGCAGTTTAAACAGGGGAGAGACCCAGTACTTC
.	.	TRBV6-5	TRBJ1-1	CASSYVPNTEAFF	TGTGCCAGCAGTTACGTTCCAAACACTGAAGCTTTCTTT
.	.	TRBV5-5	TRBJ2-1	CASSWSRTEQFF	TGTGCCAGCAGCTGGAGCAGGACGGAGCAGTTCTTC
TRBD2	once	TRBV27	TRBJ2-1	CASSPKAGTSGRYNEQFF	TGTGCCAGCAGTCCAAAGGCGGGAACTAGCGGGAGATACAATGAGCAGTTCTTC
TRBD1	.	TRBV9	TRBJ1-2	CASSSQLTGGGYTF	TGTGCCAGCAGCTCCCAACTGACAGGGGGTGGCTACACCTTC
.	.	TRBV27	TRBJ2-1	CASSSTPGLWYEQFF	TGTGCCAGCAGTTCCACTCCGGGACTTTGGTATGAGCAGTTCTTC
.	.	TRBV28	TRBJ2-4	CASSPPRALAKNIQYF	TGTGCCAGCAGTCCCCCCCGGGCACTAGCCAAAAACATTCAGTACTTC
.	.	TRBV27	TRBJ1-5	CASKVHQGYQPQHF	TGTGCCAGCAAGGTCCACCAGGGGTATCAGCCCCAGCATTTT
TRBD2	.	TRBV6-6	TRBJ2-1	CASSPTSGTYNEQFF	TGTGCCAGCAGCCCTACTAGCGGGACGTACAATGAGCAGTTCTTC
TRBD1	once	TRBV9	TRBJ1-1	CASSVVGTGGTEAFF	TGTGCCAGCAGCGTAGTTGGGACAGGGGGCACTGAAGCTTTCTTT
.	.	TRBV7-3	TRBJ1-1	CASSLMTSLNTEAFF	TGTGCCAGCAGCTTAATGACTAGCTTGAACACTGAAGCTTTCTTT
.	.	TRBV7-6	TRBJ1-4	CASSRAGGALNEKLFF	TGTGCCAGCAGCCGGGCTGGGGGCGCCCTTAATGAAAAACTGTTTTTT
.	.	TRBV28	TRBJ2-2	CASSLGGAGELFF	TGTGCCAGCAGTTTAGGAGGGGCCGGGGAGCTGTTTTTT